Reported below is one TCR beta chain. No antigen is known for it. Those who donated were healthy bone marrow donors. The data were taken from a study of cytomegalovirus exposure and HLA in healthy donors. Findings of the study overall: Rarity held for most TCR sequences, but there were some public TCRs that occurred in many donors. Within an earlier analysis, most TCR beta V segments proved productive either about 90% or about 30% of the time.

Primers for the PCR totalled 60 Vbeta and 13 Jbeta. Sequencing used immunoSEQ multiplex PCR; TCRdb keeps in-frame clones, though not all of them. This sample's table reports 200,000 to 250,000 clones. Losses at the gene ends were 3 bases for V and 1 base for J; bases not matched to a gene: 3. Germline CDR1 reads SGDLS; CDR2 reads YYNGEE. There are 16 residues in the CDR3. Sequences were obtained from PBMCs. The sequence derives from a woman in her twenties or thirties in good health and CMV-seropositive. This chain joins TRBV9 and TRBJ2-7; TRBD2 matches at 14 bases. Written as DNA, the CDR3 is TGTGCCAGCAGCGCCGGGACTAGCGGGGGATCCTACGAGCAGTACTTC. Translating gives CASSAGTSGGSYEQYF.